Here is one TCR beta chain with its context. Its target is not known. The sample originates from a study of identifying expanded T cells in peripheral blood. Study-wide findings and caveats: Over approximately two and four weeks, about 15 and 19 clones changed, versus around 1.1 between replicates.

Germline V CDR1 and CDR2: MGHRA, YSYEKL. The CDR3 totals 13 residues. The V end was cut by 4 bases, the J end by 13 bases, with 16 bases between. No infections or other immune events were documented during collection. Repertoires were generated with immunoSEQ multiplex PCR, while TCRdb's copy carries only in-frame clones and drops some. The table has under 130,000 clones, around 89% seen once. The TCR sequence derives from a person aged 18 to 75 in good health. J is TRBJ1-4 and V is TRBV4-1; D perhaps matches TRBD1 (5 bases). Sequenced sample: blood. DNA of the CDR3: TGCGCCAGCAGCCCGGGGACGGGGGTTGGACTGTTTTTT. As protein: CASSPGTGVGLFF.